The source of this T cell receptor (beta chain) is a study of cytomegalovirus exposure and HLA in healthy donors. Study overall: In terms of ancestry, the Caucasian-associated cluster contained roughly 80% of the approximately 430 genotyped donors.

V lost 4 bases and J lost 4; bases outside the gene matches: 7. The germline gives CDR1 SGHTS, CDR2 YDEGEE. This CDR3 is built from 15 residues. General study findings and limits: Accurate prediction of most subjects' HLA-A and HLA-B alleles from TCR beta sequences was reported. There were approximately 150 TCR beta chains listed as cytomegalovirus-associated.

The PCR ran on 60 Vbeta and 13 Jbeta primers. Sequencing used immunoSEQ multiplex PCR; TCRdb keeps in-frame clones, though not all of them. This sample carries approximately 140,000 clones, roughly 77% of them seen once, and the ten largest clones take over 2%. As concerns this clone: Its antigen is unknown.

The sequence derives from a man aged 25 to 40 in good health and CMV-seronegative. Sequenced material: PBMCs. The chain recombines TRBV5-8 with TRBJ1-5; 8 bases are a match to TRBD1. CDR3 coding DNA: TGTGCCAGCAGCCAAGGACAGGGTCGAAATCAGCCCCAGCATTTT. This gives the protein CASSQGQGRNQPQHF.